This T cell receptor beta chain derives from a study of T-cell reconstitution after alpha-beta-depleted transplantation in children. The junction had 2 bases not matched to a gene; V was cut back by 5 bases and J by 2 bases. CDR1 is MNHEY, CDR2 SVGEGT, per germline. There are 14 residues in the CDR3. Unique molecular identifiers tagged the TCRbeta library. TCRdb recomputed calls from the PCR reads with MiXCR, one row per CDR3 protein. Here the sample spans about 500,000 distinct CDR3 sequences, approximately 32% being singletons. This clonotype was counted only a few times. V usage is TRBV6-2 or TRBV6-3 and J usage is TRBJ2-1, with 8 bases matching TRBD2. The TCR was taken from a human donor who donated a stem cell graft to a child with aplastic anemia. Sequencing used PBMCs from the stem cell graft donor, obtained from the stem cell graft. The CDR3 coding sequence is TGTGCCAGCAGTCGCGGGAGGCCCTACAATGAGCAGTTCTTC. It encodes CASSRGRPYNEQFF.